This entry is about one TCR beta chain. Its cognate antigen is unknown. The ends were cut back, 7 bases at V and 7 bases at J, with 16 bases in the middle. Germline loops: CDR1 MNHNY, CDR2 SVGAGI (reference sequence). The CDR3 is 13 amino acids. The sample comes from a study of glioma-infiltrating T cells after dendritic cell vaccination. Turning to the study itself: Patients had newly diagnosed or recurrent glioblastoma and received dendritic cell vaccines.

Points from the study as a whole: Few patients contributed both blood and tumor specimens.

Profiled with immunoSEQ multiplex PCR; TCRdb holds only in-frame clones, not every one. The data hold fewer than 25,000 clones, with 75% to 85% observed a single time. This receptor was taken from a human donor with glioblastoma. Here the sequenced sample was blood, taken before dendritic cell vaccination. The gene calls are TRBV6-6 and TRBJ1-2, with D hard to call. CDR3 loop: CASTQRVGGGYTF. CDR3 in DNA: TGTGCCAGCACCCAACGGGTGGGTGGTGGCTACACCTTC.